This T cell receptor (beta chain) was documented in a study of cytotoxic CD8 clonotypes in ibrutinib-treated CLL. Study at large: Timing of response sample collection was a median about twelve months after treatment start, with a range of 6 to 36.

This CDR3 is built from 15 residues. Germline assignment: CDR1 SGHDN and CDR2 FVKESK. V dropped 5 bases and J dropped 8; count of bases not matched to a gene: 12. Sequencing used immunoSEQ multiplex PCR; TCRdb keeps in-frame clones, though not all of them. The data hold more than 85,000 clones, with over 60% observed a single time. The study's findings and limits: Once treatment began, public clonotypes, which were uncommon, contracted or stayed stable. Sampling schedules were unmatched across sustained-remission and progressing patients.

In regard to this clone: Its antigen remains unknown.

The V gene is TRBV14, the J gene TRBJ2-1; 7 nucleotides agree with TRBD2. Sequencing used PBMCs, obtained after 24 months of ibrutinib treatment. This receptor was identified in a human donor with chronic lymphocytic leukemia. The CDR3 DNA reads as TGTGCCAGCAGCTTTAGACTAGCCAATACCCATGAGCAGTTCTTC. Translation: CASSFRLANTHEQFF.